Shown below are 26 T cell receptor beta chains from a single sample sequenced in a study of T cell responses to AZD1222 COVID-19 vaccine. Method: immunoSEQ multiplex PCR; TCRdb's copy keeps in-frame clones and lacks some. Here the sample spans about 150,000 clones, 93% being singletons. The sequencing used peripheral blood, collected on day 0 of AZD1222 vaccination. Receptor source: an adult in good health.

This chain connects TRBV7-9 to TRBJ2-7; D is uncertain. Trimming stripped 3 bases from V and 0 bases from J, with 0 bases between. The CDR3 loop spans 11 amino acids. Looked up from germline, CDR1 is SEHNR and CDR2 is FQNEAQ (reference sequence). The CDR3 region is CASSFSYEQYF. The CDR3 DNA sequence: TGTGCCAGCAGCTTCTCCTACGAGCAGTACTTC.

The J gene is TRBJ2-7, the V gene TRBV2; TRBD2 aligns across 14 bases. The CDR3 extends over 17 amino acids. Germline CDR1 SNHLY, CDR2 FYNNEI. Losses at the gene ends were 1 base for V and 4 bases for J; bases not matched to a gene: 6. The CDR3 bases are TGTGCCAGCAGTGAAGATGGGACTAGCGGGGGAGGATACGAGCAGTACTTC. Protein: CASSEDGTSGGGYEQYF.

The chain joins TRBV27 to TRBJ2-7; tentative D call: TRBD1 (6 bases). CDR1 is MNHEY and CDR2 is SMNVEV in the germline V gene (reference sequence). Trimming took 5 bases from V and 1 from J, leaving 15 bases between them. This CDR3 is built from 15 residues. The CDR3 loop is CASSPKTGFSYEQYF. The DNA of the CDR3 is TGTGCCAGCAGTCCGAAAACAGGGTTTTCCTACGAGCAGTACTTC.

This clone is a singleton in its sample. This chain joins TRBV7-2 and TRBJ1-5; 8 nucleotides agree with TRBD1. Germline-derived CDR1 and CDR2 are SGHTA and FQGNSA. With V trimmed by 7 bases and J by 5 bases, 7 bases remained unmatched. CDR3 length: 14 residues. In DNA form, the CDR3 reads TGTGCCAGCACCCCGGACAGGGCTTATCAGCCCCAGCATTTT. Amino acid sequence: CASTPDRAYQPQHF.

V and J are TRBV2 and TRBJ1-3; 8 nucleotides align to TRBD1. V was pared by 6 bases and J by 2 bases, with 6 bases of the junction left unmatched. Germline V gene sequence: CDR1 SNHLY, CDR2 FYNNEI. The CDR3 runs to 15 residues. CDR3 sequence: CASSQQGVTGNTIYF. The DNA for the CDR3 is TGTGCCAGCAGCCAACAGGGGGTTACTGGAAACACCATATATTTT.

The J gene is TRBJ1-1, the V gene TRBV6-6, with a tentative D call TRBD1 (5 bases). Deletions cut 4 bases from V and 7 bases from J, with 13 bases between. The length of the CDR3 is 13 residues. Germline loops: CDR1 MNHNY, CDR2 SVGAGI (reference sequence). CDR3 region: CASSSQRGGEAFF. The CDR3 nucleotides read TGTGCCAGCAGTTCTCAGCGTGGGGGTGAAGCTTTCTTT.

V and J are TRBV10-2 and TRBJ1-1; unclear D gene. The V end lost 6 bases, the J end lost 1 base, and 9 bases lay between the germline ends. This CDR3 is built from 13 residues. Per the germline V gene, CDR1 is WSHSY and CDR2 is SAAADI. CDR3 sequence: CASRPEGNTEAFF. Here the CDR3 DNA reads TGCGCCAGCAGGCCAGAGGGGAACACTGAAGCTTTCTTT.

The chain joins TRBV5-6 to TRBJ1-2; the match to TRBD1 covers 9 bases. The CDR3 runs to 14 residues. From germline, CDR1 is SGHDT and CDR2 YYEEEE. V trimming: 0 bases; J trimming: 8 bases; junction bases outside the gene matches: 5. CDR3 in amino acids: CASSLAQGALGYTF. The CDR3 DNA reads TGTGCCAGCAGCTTGGCACAGGGGGCATTGGGCTACACCTTC. The whole variable domain, remainder taken from reference TRBV5-6 and TRBJ1-2, is DAGVTQSPTHLIKTRGQQVTLRCSPKSGHDTVSWYQQALGQGPQFIFQYYEEEERQRGNFPDRFSGHQFPNYSSELNVNALLLGDSALYLCASSLAQGALGYTFGSGTRLTVV.

In this sample, this clone turned up once. The chain uses TRBV7-9 and TRBJ2-7, with a tentative D call TRBD1 (6 bases). The ends were cut back, 4 bases at V and 7 bases at J, with 17 bases in the middle. This CDR3 region has 14 residues. Germline V CDR1 and CDR2: SEHNR, FQNEAQ (reference sequence). CDR3 nucleotides: TGTGCCAGCAGCTCCCGGGACAAGCTAAGGGAGCAGTACTTC. The encoded protein is CASSSRDKLREQYF.

This clone was seen just once. This chain connects TRBV5-5 to TRBJ1-2; 8 positions agree with TRBD1. The length of the CDR3 is 14 residues. V lost 2 bases and J lost 4; bases outside the gene matches: 4. Germline V gene lookup returns CDR1 SGHKS and CDR2 YYEKEE (reference sequence). CDR3 region: CASSFTGGFYGYTF. For the CDR3, the DNA is TGTGCCAGCAGCTTTACAGGGGGGTTCTATGGCTACACCTTC.

The CDR3 spells CASSYDSVNTEAFF. CDR3 bases: TGTGCCAGCAGTTATGACAGCGTGAACACTGAAGCTTTCTTT. The rearrangement uses TRBV6-5 and TRBJ1-1, with D possibly TRBD1 on 5 matching bases. The CDR3 runs 14 residues. V lost 3 bases, J lost 0 bases, and 8 bases lay in between. Germline V gene lookup returns CDR1 MNHEY and CDR2 SVGAGI.

This chain connects TRBV5-3 to TRBJ1-2; D might be TRBD1 (5 bases). TRBV5-3 is flagged as an ORF with uncertain function. This CDR3 has 13 residues. V was clipped by 0 bases and J by 8 bases, with 11 bases between them. The CDR3 DNA reads TGTGCCAGAAGCTTGGTGTGGGGGGAGGGCTACACCTTC. Encoded protein: CARSLVWGEGYTF.

The chain is built from TRBV5-1 and TRBJ1-6; D is possibly TRBD1 (5 bases). The CDR3 contains 15 residues. CDR1 and CDR2 (germline): SGHRS, YFSETQ. V was clipped by 1 base and J by 10 bases, with 15 bases between them. Here the CDR3 reads CASSLSDTAVSPLHF. For the CDR3, the DNA is TGCGCCAGCAGCTTGTCGGACACTGCGGTCTCACCCCTCCACTTT.

This sequence joins TRBV18 and TRBJ1-2, with D maybe TRBD1 (5 bases). CDR1 is KGHSH, CDR2 LQKENI, per germline. Trimming pared 5 bases from V and 2 bases from J, leaving 9 bases between. The CDR3 has 13 amino acids. The CDR3 bases are TGTGCCAGCTCAGGGGGAGGAAACTATGGCTACACCTTC. This translates into CASSGGGNYGYTF.

This clone was observed once. This chain links TRBV9 with TRBJ2-2; 7 bases are a match to TRBD2. CDR3 length: 18 amino acids. V was clipped by 4 bases and J by 6 bases; unmatched bases: 18. Germline V gene data show CDR1 as SGDLS and CDR2 as YYNGEE. The CDR3 sequence is CASSSTPGGRNGPGELFF. For the CDR3, the DNA is TGTGCCAGCAGCAGCACCCCGGGGGGACGGAATGGTCCCGGGGAGCTGTTTTTT.

The J gene is TRBJ2-2, the V gene TRBV7-8; maybe TRBD1 (5 bases). CDR3 size: 16 residues. The V and J ends lost 0 bases and 0 bases respectively, with 8 bases between them. Germline V gene data show CDR1 as SGHVS and CDR2 as FQNEAQ. CDR3 nucleotide sequence: TGTGCCAGCAGCTTAGCCAGGGAAGCGAACACCGGGGAGCTGTTTTTT. As protein: CASSLAREANTGELFF.

The genes are TRBV5-5 and TRBJ1-5, with TRBD1 matching over 7 bases. Germline CDR1 is SGHKS and CDR2 is YYEKEE (reference sequence). The CDR3 covers 17 residues. The ends lost 4 bases at V and 5 bases at J; junction bases unmatched: 15. CDR3 residues: CASSPRYRGQVYQPQHF. The CDR3 region has the DNA TGTGCCAGCAGCCCCCGGTATAGAGGACAGGTGTATCAGCCCCAGCATTTT.

The chain has TRBV5-1 and TRBJ2-1; D is perhaps TRBD2 (5 bases). This CDR3 has 16 amino acids. From germline, CDR1 is SGHRS and CDR2 YFSETQ. V shed 4 bases and J shed 0 bases, with 14 bases lying between them. CDR3 sequence reads: CASSLTGVSSYNEQFF. The CDR3 bases are TGCGCCAGCAGCCTCACCGGGGTCTCCTCCTACAATGAGCAGTTCTTC.

The chain joins TRBV2 to TRBJ1-2; tentatively, D is TRBD1 (6 bases). The V gene lost 2 bases and the J gene lost 4 bases, with 17 bases spanning the gap. Germline CDR1 and CDR2: SNHLY and FYNNEI. There are 16 residues in the CDR3. The CDR3 loop reads CASSENRVPTSYGYTF. The CDR3 bases are TGTGCCAGCAGTGAAAACAGGGTCCCCACCTCCTATGGCTACACCTTC. Complete variable domain (other parts from reference TRBV2 and TRBJ1-2): EPEVTQTPSHQVTQMGQEVILRCVPISNHLYFYWYRQILGQKVEFLVSFYNNEISEKSEIFDDQFSVERPDGSNFTLKIRSTKLEDSAMYFCASSENRVPTSYGYTFGSGTRLTVV.

The chain has TRBV19 and TRBJ2-1, with 11 bases that match TRBD2. This CDR3 comprises 15 residues. V trimming: 5 bases; J trimming: 3 bases; junction bases outside the gene matches: 3. Germline loops: CDR1 LNHDA, CDR2 SQIVND (reference sequence). DNA of the CDR3: TGTGCCAGTAGTCCAGGGACTAGCGGCTACAATGAGCAGTTCTTC. Protein sequence: CASSPGTSGYNEQFF.

In this sample, this clone turned up a few times. The chain links TRBV11-2 to TRBJ1-2; D is unresolved. Trimming stripped 4 bases from V and 0 bases from J, with 0 bases between. Looked up from germline, CDR1 is SGHAT and CDR2 is FQNNGV. This CDR3 has 11 amino acids. The CDR3 spells CASSSNYGYTF. CDR3 bases: TGTGCCAGCAGCTCTAACTATGGCTACACCTTC.

The chain recombines TRBV6-1 with TRBJ2-4; 12 bases are a match to TRBD2. The CDR3 runs 16 residues. Germline assignment: CDR1 MNHNS and CDR2 SASEGT. V trimming: 2 bases; J trimming: 4 bases; junction bases outside the gene matches: 3. CDR3 region: CASSEFGLAGKNIQYF. CDR3 sequence (DNA): TGTGCCAGCAGTGAATTTGGACTAGCGGGGAAAAACATTCAGTACTTC.

CDR3 bases: TGTGCCAGCAGTTTACAATACAGGGGTGCTGAAGCTTTCTTT. It translates to CASSLQYRGAEAFF. The chain couples TRBV27 to TRBJ1-1; 7 bases map to TRBD1. This CDR3 comprises 14 residues. Trimming at V came to 2 bases and at J to 6 bases, leaving 6 bases not matched to a gene. The germline gives CDR1 MNHEY, CDR2 SMNVEV (reference sequence).

The V gene is TRBV13, the J gene TRBJ2-5; 9 bases line up with TRBD2. Germline CDR1 PRHDT, CDR2 FYEKMQ (reference sequence). Germline trimming cut 5 bases from V and 1 base from J; bases unmatched to any gene: 2. The CDR3 runs 14 residues. CDR3 sequence (DNA): TGTGCCAGCAGCCTAGCGGGGCCCCAAGAGACCCAGTACTTC. This encodes CASSLAGPQETQYF.

The V gene is TRBV27, the J gene TRBJ2-7, with 7 bases identical to TRBD2. CDR3 length: 15 amino acids. After removal of 6 bases from V and 2 bases from J, the junction contained 10 bases not matched to a gene. Germline assignment: CDR1 MNHEY and CDR2 SMNVEV (reference sequence). The CDR3 loop is CASSQLAAGPYEQYF. The CDR3 coding sequence is TGTGCCAGCAGCCAGCTAGCAGCGGGGCCCTACGAGCAGTACTTC.

V and J are TRBV5-4 and TRBJ2-1; a possible D gene is TRBD1 (6 bases). The V and J ends lost 1 base and 1 base respectively, with 15 bases between them. Germline V gives CDR1 SGHNT, CDR2 YYREEE (reference sequence). The CDR3 is 17 amino acids. The CDR3 reads CASSLLQGRGSYNEQFF. Written as DNA, the CDR3 is TGTGCCAGCAGCTTGTTGCAGGGGCGAGGGTCCTACAATGAGCAGTTCTTC.